The source of this T cell receptor (beta chain) is a study of shared clonotypes between healthy human individuals. Overall study results and limits: Sequencing of the sorted subsets was shown by rarefaction to be incomplete despite large depth.

This CDR3 has 14 amino acids. The J segment lost 8 bases and the V segment lost 6 bases, leaving 12 bases of the junction unmatched. Germline V lookup: CDR1 SQVTM, CDR2 ANQGSEA. For every subset, genomic DNA was evenly distributed across several immunoSEQ plates. Profiled with immunoSEQ multiplex PCR; TCRdb holds only in-frame clones, not every one. Seen here are approximately 1.9 million clones, roughly 93% observed once, and the top ten hold 1.5% to 2%. Only CD45RO-negative cells positively selected for CCR7 counted as naive CD8 cells, so terminally differentiated effector memory CD45RA+ cells were excluded. Remarks on this clone: Its target is unknown.

This clonotype was sampled from a man younger than 30 in good health. Some clones in this sample may be carry-over from other donors' samples. V is TRBV29-1 and J is TRBJ1-1; 10 nucleotides agree with TRBD1. The sequencing input was naive CD8+ T cells from PBMCs. The CDR3 region has the DNA TGCAGCGTCGCTCAGACAGGGGGCGCCGAGGAAGCTTTCTTT. Translation gives CSVAQTGGAEEAFF. Full variable domain (rest looked up from reference TRBV29-1 and TRBJ1-1): SAVISQKPSRDICQRGTSLTIQCQVDSQVTMMFWYRQQPGQSLTLIATANQGSEATYESGFVIDKFPISRPNLTFSTLTVSNMSPEDSSIYLCSVAQTGGAEEAFFGQGTRLTVV.